One sample yielded the 32 T cell receptor beta chains listed below, sequenced in a study of T cell responses to AZD1222 COVID-19 vaccine. Profiling relied on immunoSEQ multiplex PCR, and the TCRdb table lists in-frame clones only, not all of them. The sample lists approximately 75,000 clones, 80% to 90% occurring once. The sample was peripheral blood, taken 28 days after the second AZD1222 dose. These TCRs come from an adult who received the AZD1222 COVID-19 vaccine.

The chain combines TRBV7-3 with TRBJ2-2, with D maybe TRBD1 (5 bases). CDR1 is SGHTA and CDR2 is FQGTGA in the germline V gene. CDR3 length: 15 residues. Deletions cut 2 bases from V and 4 bases from J, with 11 bases between. Here the CDR3 reads CASSLSGSGTGELFF. The CDR3 DNA reads as TGTGCCAGCAGCTTATCAGGGTCGGGCACCGGGGAGCTGTTTTTT.

The genes are TRBV7-9 and TRBJ1-3; 7 nucleotides agree with TRBD1. CDR1 and CDR2 from the germline V gene are SEHNR and FQNEAQ (reference sequence). This CDR3 contains 15 residues. V shed 10 bases and J 0 bases; nucleotides not matched to a gene: 9. The DNA of the CDR3 is TGTGCCACCCAGCGAGCAGGGGGCTCTGGAAACACCATATATTTT. This codes for CATQRAGGSGNTIYF.

The rearrangement uses TRBV25-1 and TRBJ1-4; TRBD1 might be the D (5 bases). Germline V lookup: CDR1 MGHDK, CDR2 SYGVNS. The CDR3 covers 17 residues. Trimming took 4 bases from V and 8 from J, leaving 23 bases between them. The DNA for the CDR3 is TGTGCCAGCAGTGGGGCCCAAGACAGTCTGTATCGAGAAAAACTGTTTTTT. It specifies CASSGAQDSLYREKLFF.

The chain's CDR3 is CASSYARNSPLHF. CDR3 DNA sequence: TGTGCCAGCAGTTACGCTCGTAATTCACCCCTCCACTTT. The rearrangement links TRBV6-6 to TRBJ1-6; D call uncertain. V was clipped by 2 bases and J by 6 bases, with 5 bases between them. The germline gives CDR1 MNHNY, CDR2 SVGAGI (reference sequence). This CDR3 has 13 residues.

The chain couples TRBV3-1 (or the pseudogene TRBV3-2) to TRBJ1-6, with D perhaps TRBD1 (5 bases). This CDR3 region has 14 residues. Trimming left V 1 base short and J 10 bases short, with 11 bases between. CDR1 is LGHDT and CDR2 is YNNKEL in the germline V gene (reference sequence). CDR3 nucleotides: TGTGCCAGCAGCCAAGCACAGGCGGAGTCACCCCTCCACTTT. Translation: CASSQAQAESPLHF.

This chain uses TRBV5-4 with TRBJ1-6; unclear D gene. V was pared by 4 bases and J by 11 bases, with 19 bases between. The CDR3 totals 15 residues. Germline assignment: CDR1 SGHNT and CDR2 YYREEE (reference sequence). CDR3 coding DNA: TGTGCCAGCAGCAACTCGGAATGGAGGTGGGCACCCCTCCACTTT. This encodes CASSNSEWRWAPLHF.

V usage is TRBV5-8 and J usage is TRBJ1-1, with a weak D call TRBD1 (5 bases). This CDR3 is built from 12 residues. Per the germline V gene, CDR1 is SGHTS and CDR2 is YDEGEE. The ends were cut back, 4 bases at V and 6 bases at J, with 10 bases in the middle. CDR3 DNA: TGTGCCAGCAGCCTAGGGACCTCTGAAGCTTTCTTT. As protein: CASSLGTSEAFF.

This rearrangement joins TRBV7-9 to TRBJ1-5; no clear D gene. CDR1 and CDR2 from the germline V gene are SEHNR and FQNEAQ (reference sequence). V lost 3 bases to trimming and J lost 2 bases, with 2 bases between them. The CDR3 has 12 amino acids. CDR3 nucleotides: TGTGCCAGCAGCTTCGGCAATCAGCCCCAGCATTTT. This sequence encodes CASSFGNQPQHF.

The genes are TRBV24-1 and TRBJ2-7, with D maybe TRBD2 (6 bases). The CDR3 has 15 amino acids. Germline CDR1 KGHDR, CDR2 SFDVKD. V dropped 7 bases and J dropped 0 bases, with 15 bases sitting between them. The CDR3 sequence is CATRDGGSSSYEQYF. As DNA, the CDR3 is TGTGCCACCAGGGATGGGGGGTCAAGCTCCTACGAGCAGTACTTC.

The chain recombines TRBV5-1 with TRBJ1-1; D ambiguous. The CDR3 consists of 15 residues. The V end was cut by 4 bases, the J end by 0 bases, with 13 bases between. The V gene's germline CDR1 is SGHRS and CDR2 YFSETQ. CDR3 loop: CASSPFRTMNTEAFF. CDR3 sequence (DNA): TGCGCCAGCAGCCCCTTCAGGACCATGAACACTGAAGCTTTCTTT.

This sequence joins TRBV24-1 and TRBJ2-3; 8 positions agree with TRBD1. Germline trimming cut 4 bases from V and 7 bases from J; bases unmatched to any gene: 9. Germline-derived CDR1 and CDR2 are KGHDR and SFDVKD. This CDR3 is 15 amino acids long. The CDR3 loop is CATSDHSDRANTQYF. The CDR3 nucleotides are TGTGCCACCAGTGACCACTCGGACAGGGCGAATACGCAGTATTTT.

This sequence joins TRBV7-2 and TRBJ1-4; D remains ambiguous. The CDR3 length is 16 residues. Germline-derived CDR1 and CDR2 are SGHTA and FQGNSA. V was clipped by 2 bases and J by 5 bases, with 15 bases between them. This chain's CDR3 is CASSLNPPGLNEKLFF. DNA of the CDR3: TGTGCCAGCAGCTTAAACCCCCCGGGGTTAAATGAAAAACTGTTTTTT.

The chain has TRBV10-3 and TRBJ1-2; TRBD1 is a possible D gene (5 bases). Germline V gene sequence: CDR1 ENHRY, CDR2 SYGVKD. CDR3 length: 15 residues. V was pared by 2 bases and J by 4 bases, with 14 bases between. The CDR3 DNA sequence: TGTGCCATCAGTGAGCCCGCCCGGAGGGGCTATGGCTACACCTTC. It is translated as CAISEPARRGYGYTF.

The rearrangement uses TRBV18 and TRBJ1-3; D remains ambiguous. V lost 2 bases, J lost 0 bases, and 11 bases lay in between. Germline-derived CDR1 and CDR2 are KGHSH and LQKENI. The CDR3 has 16 residues. The CDR3 here is CASSPGQLISGNTIYF. The DNA for the CDR3 is TGTGCCAGCTCACCAGGGCAGCTAATCTCTGGAAACACCATATATTTT. Full variable domain (outside the CDR3, taken from reference TRBV18 and TRBJ1-3): NAGVMQNPRHLVRRRGQEARLRCSPMKGHSHVYWYRQLPEEGLKFMVYLQKENIIDESGMPKERFSAEFPKEGPSILRIQQVVRGDSAAYFCASSPGQLISGNTIYFGEGSWLTVV.

This clone turned up a few times. The gene calls are TRBV5-1 and TRBJ2-5; D is ambiguous. Trimming removed 2 bases from V and 5 bases from J, with 7 bases in between. Per germline, CDR1 SGHRS and CDR2 YFSETQ. The CDR3 loop spans 12 amino acids. CDR3 sequence reads: CASSFGPETQYF. In nucleotides, the CDR3 is TGCGCCAGCAGCTTCGGTCCGGAGACCCAGTACTTC.

The V call is TRBV7-6, the J call TRBJ1-1; D remains ambiguous. The CDR3 extends over 14 amino acids. The V gene's germline CDR1 is SGHVS and CDR2 FNYEAQ. V lost 5 bases to trimming and J lost 3 bases, with 13 bases between them. DNA of the CDR3: TGTGCCAGCAGCCCCCACGTGGTTGACACTGAAGCTTTCTTT. Its protein is CASSPHVVDTEAFF.

This sequence joins TRBV11-2 and TRBJ1-4, with D maybe TRBD1 (5 bases). V lost 5 bases, J lost 7 bases, and 14 bases lay in between. Looked up from germline, CDR1 is SGHAT and CDR2 is FQNNGV. This CDR3 has 14 residues. CDR3 coding DNA: TGTGCCAGCAGCCCCCAGGGCGTGGGTGAAAAACTGTTTTTT. Translation: CASSPQGVGEKLFF.

The chain has TRBV27 and TRBJ1-5; no reliable D call. Germline V gene data show CDR1 as MNHEY and CDR2 as SMNVEV (reference sequence). The CDR3 covers 15 residues. The V gene lost 5 bases and the J gene lost 0 bases, with 11 bases spanning the gap. The CDR3 spells CASSPDRLSNQPQHF. CDR3 coding DNA: TGTGCCAGCAGTCCCGACCGGCTTAGCAATCAGCCCCAGCATTTT.

The sample holds one count of this clone. V usage is TRBV29-1 and J usage is TRBJ2-2, with D hard to call. Germline V CDR1 and CDR2: SQVTM, ANQGSEA. Trimming pared 5 bases from V and 0 bases from J, leaving 7 bases between. The CDR3 totals 13 residues. CDR3 amino acids: CSVHQPNTGELFF. In DNA, the CDR3 is TGCAGCGTTCACCAGCCGAACACCGGGGAGCTGTTTTTT.

The chain combines TRBV7-2 with TRBJ1-6; the D is unclear. The CDR3 runs 16 residues. Trimming shortened V by 5 bases and J by 4 bases, and 15 bases separated the two germline ends. Germline V lookup: CDR1 SGHTA, CDR2 FQGNSA. CDR3 in amino acids: CASSPQLNLYNSPLHF. For the CDR3, the DNA is TGTGCCAGCAGCCCACAACTGAACCTGTATAATTCACCCCTCCACTTT.

A single count supports this clone. The CDR3 is CASSSTGGTQETQYF. In DNA, the CDR3 is TGCGCCAGCAGCTCCACAGGGGGCACTCAAGAGACCCAGTACTTC. V is TRBV5-1 and J is TRBJ2-5; 9 bases line up with TRBD1. The CDR3 is 15 residues long. CDR1 and CDR2 (germline): SGHRS, YFSETQ. V lost 3 bases and J lost 2; bases outside the gene matches: 5.

This chain uses TRBV11-2 with TRBJ2-1; D is unclear. Trimming took 1 base from V and 9 from J, leaving 16 bases between them. The CDR3 spans 15 residues. Germline V gene lookup returns CDR1 SGHAT and CDR2 FQNNGV. The CDR3, as DNA: TGTGCCAGCAGCTTAGTTTCTTCTTTCCCGGGTGAGCAGTTCTTC. The encoded protein is CASSLVSSFPGEQFF.

This sequence joins TRBV20-1 and TRBJ1-5; weak D call: TRBD1 (6 bases). V dropped 3 bases and J dropped 0 bases, with 12 bases sitting between them. Germline V gene lookup returns CDR1 DFQATT and CDR2 SNEGSKA (reference sequence). The CDR3 length is 15 residues. The chain's CDR3 is CSASPGVFSNQPQHF. The DNA of the CDR3 is TGCAGTGCTAGTCCAGGGGTGTTTAGCAATCAGCCCCAGCATTTT.

The chain couples TRBV3-1 (or the pseudogene TRBV3-2) to TRBJ1-2, with D uncertain. The CDR3 loop spans 11 amino acids. CDR1 and CDR2 from the germline V gene are LGHDT and YNNKEL (reference sequence). V was pared by 2 bases and J by 6 bases, with 4 bases between. CDR3 DNA sequence: TGTGCCAGCAGCCAATTGCATGGCTACACCTTC. Its protein product is CASSQLHGYTF.

This chain uses TRBV11-2 with TRBJ2-1; TRBD2 agrees at 10 bases. CDR3 length equals 16 residues. Germline trimming cut 1 base from V and 2 bases from J; bases unmatched to any gene: 2. Germline CDR1 and CDR2: SGHAT and FQNNGV. The CDR3 bases are TGTGCCAGCAGCTTAGTCCTAGCGGGGGCCTACAATGAGCAGTTCTTC. It specifies CASSLVLAGAYNEQFF. Drawing the rest from reference TRBV11-2 and TRBJ2-1, the complete variable domain is EAGVAQSPRYKIIEKRQSVAFWCNPISGHATLYWYQQILGQGPKLLIQFQNNGVVDDSQLPKDRFSAERLKGVDSTLKIQPAKLEDSAVYLCASSLVLAGAYNEQFFGPGTRLTVL.

This rearrangement joins TRBV30 to TRBJ1-2; 8 bases line up with TRBD1. CDR1 is GTSNPN, CDR2 SVGIG, per germline (reference sequence). The CDR3 totals 12 residues. Trimming removed 8 bases from V and 2 bases from J; junction bases left unmatched: 4. The CDR3 region has the DNA TGTGCCAGTCGACAGGGGAACTATGGCTACACCTTC. Its protein product is CASRQGNYGYTF.

Within the sample, this clone is medium-sized. This sequence joins TRBV6-1 and TRBJ1-1; D perhaps matches TRBD1 (6 bases). Trimming pared 2 bases from V and 1 base from J, leaving 8 bases between. This CDR3 has 14 amino acids. Germline values: CDR1 MNHNS, CDR2 SASEGT. CDR3 loop: CASSERQENTEAFF. The CDR3 nucleotides are TGTGCCAGCAGTGAACGACAGGAGAACACTGAAGCTTTCTTT.

The chain links TRBV5-6 to TRBJ2-3; tentative D call: TRBD2 (6 bases). The ends were cut back, 8 bases at V and 0 bases at J, with 16 bases in the middle. The germline gives CDR1 SGHDT, CDR2 YYEEEE. The CDR3 runs 15 residues. CDR3 bases: TGTGCCAGTATAGCTTGGGGGACTAGCACAGATACGCAGTATTTT. It is translated as CASIAWGTSTDTQYF.

The sample holds one count of this clone. The chain uses TRBV3-1 (or the pseudogene TRBV3-2) and TRBJ1-5, with TRBD1 as a possible D gene (6 bases). The CDR3 consists of 15 residues. Germline lookup yields CDR1 LGHDT and CDR2 YNNKEL (reference sequence). V shed 1 base and J shed 4 bases, with 11 bases lying between them. The CDR3 loop reads CASSQVAGENQPQHF. The CDR3 DNA is TGTGCCAGCAGCCAAGTCGCAGGGGAAAATCAGCCCCAGCATTTT.

The count of this clone is one. The V call is TRBV7-2, the J call TRBJ2-2; possible D gene TRBD1, 6 bases. CDR1 SGHTA and CDR2 FQGNSA come from the germline V gene. V lost 4 bases to trimming and J lost 0 bases, with 12 bases between them. This CDR3 region has 16 residues. Here the CDR3 reads CASSSRTVTNTGELFF. CDR3 sequence (DNA): TGTGCCAGCAGCTCTCGGACAGTTACGAACACCGGGGAGCTGTTTTTT.

CDR3 loop: CASSESNVGKPGQFF. In nucleotides, the CDR3 is TGCGCCAGCAGTGAGTCGAATGTTGGGAAACCGGGGCAGTTCTTC. V and J are TRBV10-2 and TRBJ2-1, with D unclear. The CDR3 loop spans 15 amino acids. CDR1 and CDR2 from the germline V gene are WSHSY and SAAADI. Trimming shortened V by 0 bases and J by 12 bases, and 18 bases separated the two germline ends.

This clone was counted only a few times. V and J are TRBV14 and TRBJ2-1; the match to TRBD1 covers 9 bases. The CDR3 sequence is 13 residues long. Trimming took 4 bases from V and 9 from J; bases not matched to a gene: 4. CDR1 is SGHDN and CDR2 is FVKESK in the germline V gene. In DNA form, the CDR3 reads TGTGCCAGCAGCCCCGGGACAGGGCTTGAGCAGTTCTTC. Protein sequence: CASSPGTGLEQFF. Looking up the rest from reference TRBV14 and TRBJ2-1 gives the full variable domain: EAGVTQFPSHSVIEKGQTVTLRCDPISGHDNLYWYRRVMGKEIKFLLHFVKESKQDESGMPNNRFLAERTGGTYSTLKVQPAELEDSGVYFCASSPGTGLEQFFGPGTRLTVL.